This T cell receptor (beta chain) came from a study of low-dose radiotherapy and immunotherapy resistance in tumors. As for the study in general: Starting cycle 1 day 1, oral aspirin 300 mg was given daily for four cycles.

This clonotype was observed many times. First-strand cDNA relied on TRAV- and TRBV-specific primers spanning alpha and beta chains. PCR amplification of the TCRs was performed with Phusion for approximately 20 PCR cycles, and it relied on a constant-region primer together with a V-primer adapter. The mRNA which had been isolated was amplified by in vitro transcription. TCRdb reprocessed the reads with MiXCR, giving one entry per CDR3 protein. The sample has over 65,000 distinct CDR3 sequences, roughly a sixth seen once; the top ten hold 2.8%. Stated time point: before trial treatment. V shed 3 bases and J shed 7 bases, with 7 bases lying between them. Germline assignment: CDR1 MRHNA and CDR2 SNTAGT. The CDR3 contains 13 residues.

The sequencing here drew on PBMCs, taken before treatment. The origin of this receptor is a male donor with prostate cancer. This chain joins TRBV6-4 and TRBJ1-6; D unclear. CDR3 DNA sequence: TGTGCCAGCAGTGATACAGTCAATTCACCCCTCCACTTT. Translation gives CASSDTVNSPLHF.